The 27 T cell receptor beta chains given below trace back to one sample, sequenced in a study of blood T cell repertoires in COVID-19. The table came from immunoSEQ multiplex PCR; TCRdb's copy has only in-frame clones and leaves some out. The table shows roughly 250,000 clones, with about 88% occurring only once. Sequencing was done on a sample of peripheral blood. The origin of the receptors is a woman aged 40 to 50 who had recovered from COVID-19.

The chain combines TRBV7-8 with TRBJ2-7; 11 nucleotides match TRBD1. The CDR3 is made up of 17 amino acids. Trimming at V came to 1 base and at J to 2 bases, leaving 7 bases not matched to a gene. Germline V gene lookup returns CDR1 SGHVS and CDR2 FQNEAQ. CDR3 residues: CASSLEGTGQGAYEQYF. The CDR3 region has the DNA TGTGCCAGCAGCTTAGAGGGGACGGGACAGGGGGCCTACGAGCAGTACTTC.

The J gene is TRBJ2-5, the V gene TRBV10-3, with 9 bases matching TRBD1. There are 16 residues in the CDR3. Looked up from germline, CDR1 is ENHRY and CDR2 is SYGVKD. V trimming: 3 bases; J trimming: 2 bases; junction bases outside the gene matches: 7. The CDR3 DNA reads as TGTGCCATCAGTGATCCCGGGACAGGGAGACAAGAGACCCAGTACTTC. This translates into CAISDPGTGRQETQYF.

V usage is TRBV11-2 and J usage is TRBJ1-3; D gene uncertain. Deletions cut 0 bases from V and 4 bases from J, with 10 bases between. Germline assignment: CDR1 SGHAT and CDR2 FQNNGV. The CDR3 contains 15 residues. The CDR3 here is CASSLDGVWGNTIYF. The CDR3 region has the DNA TGTGCCAGCAGCTTAGATGGAGTCTGGGGAAACACCATATATTTT.

V is TRBV29-1 and J is TRBJ1-2, with D possibly TRBD1 on 5 matching bases. Germline V CDR1 and CDR2: SQVTM, ANQGSEA. The CDR3 runs 14 residues. Trimming took off 0 bases at V and 5 bases at J, with 13 bases between the two ends. In nucleotides, the CDR3 is TGCAGCGTTGAAGATCGGGTGGCAGGGTATGGCTACACCTTC. The encoded protein is CSVEDRVAGYGYTF.

The chain couples TRBV5-1 to TRBJ1-1; 10 positions match TRBD1. Trimming removed 0 bases from V and 4 bases from J; junction bases left unmatched: 3. The CDR3 covers 15 residues. Per the germline V gene, CDR1 is SGHRS and CDR2 is YFSETQ. CDR3 loop: CASSLGTGGTTEAFF. In DNA, the CDR3 is TGCGCCAGCAGCTTGGGGACAGGGGGTACCACTGAAGCTTTCTTT.

The chain carries TRBV19 and TRBJ1-3; D uncertain. Germline lookup yields CDR1 LNHDA and CDR2 SQIVND (reference sequence). The CDR3 spans 14 residues. Trimming pared 1 base from V and 2 bases from J, leaving 6 bases between. Here the CDR3 DNA reads TGTGCCAGTAGTATAGGACTAACTGGAAACACCATATATTTT. Translated: CASSIGLTGNTIYF.

This chain joins TRBV12-3 or TRBV12-4 and TRBJ2-1; D is ambiguous. The CDR3 consists of 13 residues. V lost 5 bases to trimming and J lost 5 bases, with 10 bases between them. In DNA form, the CDR3 reads TGTGCCAGCAGTCGCAGCGTCAACAATGAGCAGTTCTTC. Its protein product is CASSRSVNNEQFF.

The rearrangement uses TRBV6-2 or TRBV6-3 and TRBJ1-5; TRBD1 agrees at 8 bases. The CDR3 covers 16 residues. Germline CDR1 and CDR2: MNHEY and SVGEGT. The V gene end was trimmed by 6 bases and the J gene end by 2 bases; junction bases not matched to a gene: 9. In nucleotides, the CDR3 is TGTGCCAGCAGCCCTACTTGGACAGGGCGCAATCAGCCCCAGCATTTT. Translated, it gives CASSPTWTGRNQPQHF.

Points on this clone: This same CDR3 is encoded by further DNA sequences in the sample. The gene calls are TRBV6-5 and TRBJ2-1; TRBD2 agrees at 13 bases. The germline gives CDR1 MNHEY, CDR2 SVGAGI. This CDR3 has 15 amino acids. V lost 6 bases, J lost 5 bases, and 4 bases stayed unmatched. The CDR3: CASSLLAGGNNEQFF. As DNA, the CDR3 is TGTGCCAGCAGCCTACTAGCGGGAGGGAACAATGAGCAGTTCTTC.

This sequence joins TRBV4-2 and TRBJ1-3, with a tentative D call TRBD1 (6 bases). The CDR3 covers 16 residues. Trimming removed 0 bases from V and 8 bases from J, with 17 bases in between. CDR1 is LGHNA, CDR2 YNFKEQ, per germline. Here the CDR3 DNA reads TGTGCCAGCAGCCAAGATCCAACAGGGACGGTGGACACCATATATTTT. Its protein is CASSQDPTGTVDTIYF.

The rearrangement links TRBV6-5 to TRBJ1-4, with TRBD1 matching over 8 bases. Germline V CDR1 and CDR2: MNHEY, SVGAGI. This CDR3 contains 15 residues. V dropped 6 bases and J dropped 3; count of bases not matched to a gene: 6. The CDR3 sequence is CASSHGQGSNEKLFF. Written as DNA, the CDR3 is TGTGCCAGCAGCCACGGACAGGGCTCTAATGAAAAACTGTTTTTT.

The rearrangement uses TRBV11-2 and TRBJ2-2; the D is unclear. There are 15 residues in the CDR3. The ends were cut back, 2 bases at V and 1 base at J, with 8 bases in the middle. CDR1 and CDR2 (germline): SGHAT, FQNNGV. This CDR3 is CASSLLGRNTGELFF. The CDR3 DNA reads TGTGCCAGCAGCTTACTCGGTCGGAACACCGGGGAGCTGTTTTTT.

The chain uses TRBV2 and TRBJ1-4, with TRBD1 identical over 7 bases. The germline CDR1 and CDR2 sequences are SNHLY and FYNNEI. V lost 8 bases, J lost 4 bases, and 7 bases stayed unmatched. The CDR3 has 14 amino acids. DNA of the CDR3: TGTGCCAGCGGAAGACAGGGACTTAATGAAAAACTGTTTTTT. Translation: CASGRQGLNEKLFF.

This clone occurred a few times. At one end, the junction sequence differs from germline, possibly due to a read error. This chain joins TRBV7-9 and TRBJ1-4, with D possibly being TRBD1 (6 bases). CDR3 size: 17 residues. CDR1 and CDR2 from the germline V gene are SEHNR and FQNEAQ (reference sequence). CDR3 sequence reads: CASSSRGHGNFGVEWVF. CDR3 in DNA: TGTGCCAGCAGCTCACGGGGACACGGGAATTTCGGAGTGGAATGGGTTTTT.

This sequence joins TRBV6-1 and TRBJ1-1, with D maybe TRBD1 (6 bases). This CDR3 spans 20 amino acids. Trimming took 4 bases from V and 0 from J, leaving 27 bases between them. The germline V gene has CDR1 MNHNS and CDR2 SASEGT. The CDR3 region is CASSAKDLGHHNGMNTEAFF. The DNA for the CDR3 is TGTGCCAGCAGTGCGAAGGATTTGGGACACCACAACGGGATGAACACTGAAGCTTTCTTT.

The J gene is TRBJ2-3, the V gene TRBV6-5, with 11 bases identical to TRBD1. CDR3 length equals 14 residues. Germline V gives CDR1 MNHEY, CDR2 SVGAGI. J was trimmed by 3 bases and V by 6 bases; bases with no gene match: 2. CDR3 DNA: TGTGCCAGCAGGGACAGGGGGCAGACAGATACGCAGTATTTT. It encodes CASRDRGQTDTQYF.

In this sample, this clone turned up a few times. The V gene is TRBV5-1, the J gene TRBJ2-2; TRBD1 aligns across 10 bases. The germline V gene has CDR1 SGHRS and CDR2 YFSETQ. The CDR3 covers 16 residues. J was trimmed by 7 bases and V by 4 bases; bases with no gene match: 10. CDR3: CASSAAPGTGDGELFF. CDR3 nucleotide sequence: TGCGCCAGCAGCGCAGCGCCCGGGACAGGGGACGGGGAGCTGTTTTTT.

This chain uses TRBV19 with TRBJ1-4; TRBD1 aligns across 10 bases. The CDR3 totals 13 residues. Germline CDR1 is LNHDA and CDR2 is SQIVND (reference sequence). The V and J ends lost 6 bases and 6 bases, in that order; junction bases with no gene match: 1. The CDR3: CASRTGGYEKLFF. The CDR3 nucleotides are TGTGCCAGTAGGACAGGGGGCTATGAAAAACTGTTTTTT.

This sequence joins TRBV7-2 and TRBJ2-7; 7 bases map to TRBD1. The ends lost 5 bases at V and 6 bases at J; junction bases unmatched: 13. Germline CDR1 reads SGHTA; CDR2 reads FQGNSA. The CDR3 spans 15 residues. The CDR3 loop is CASSVNRGSGIEQYF. CDR3 in DNA: TGTGCCAGCAGCGTCAACAGGGGTTCCGGTATCGAGCAGTACTTC.

This clone has a single count. The gene calls are TRBV2 and TRBJ2-3, with 10 bases that match TRBD2. V lost 10 bases and J lost 1; bases outside the gene matches: 5. The CDR3 loop spans 14 amino acids. From germline, CDR1 is SNHLY and CDR2 FYNNEI. CDR3 protein: CATKTSGGTDTQYF. Here the CDR3 DNA reads TGTGCCACAAAAACTAGCGGGGGCACAGATACGCAGTATTTT.

V usage is TRBV13 and J usage is TRBJ1-2, with 8 nucleotides matching TRBD1. With V trimmed by 5 bases and J by 8 bases, 7 bases remained unmatched. The CDR3 length is 13 residues. CDR1 and CDR2 (germline): PRHDT, FYEKMQ (reference sequence). CDR3 in DNA: TGTGCCAGCAGCCCGGACAGGGTGCGCGGCTACACCTTC. This gives the protein CASSPDRVRGYTF.

This chain connects TRBV7-9 to TRBJ1-2, with 7 bases aligning to TRBD1. Trimming took 4 bases from V and 7 from J; bases not matched to a gene: 9. This CDR3 comprises 14 residues. Germline lookup yields CDR1 SEHNR and CDR2 FQNEAQ (reference sequence). The CDR3 DNA sequence: TGTGCCAGCAGCTCCGGGACAGCCACATTTGGCTACACCTTC. Amino acid sequence: CASSSGTATFGYTF. Full variable domain (rest looked up from reference TRBV7-9 and TRBJ1-2): DTGVSQNPRHKITKRGQNVTFRCDPISEHNRLYWYRQTLGQGPEFLTYFQNEAQLEKSRLLSDRFSAERPKGSFSTLEIQRTEQGDSAMYLCASSSGTATFGYTFGSGTRLTVV.

The rearrangement uses TRBV19 and TRBJ1-5; no clear D. V was pared by 7 bases and J by 0 bases, with 7 bases between. CDR1 LNHDA and CDR2 SQIVND come from the germline V gene (reference sequence). The CDR3 is 13 residues long. The CDR3 nucleotides read TGTGCCAGTACGATGAGTAGCAATCAGCCCCAGCATTTT. This translates into CASTMSSNQPQHF.

The rearrangement links TRBV9 to TRBJ1-6; tentative D call: TRBD1 (5 bases). The CDR3 spans 14 residues. CDR1 is SGDLS and CDR2 is YYNGEE in the germline V gene. Trimming removed 0 bases from V and 7 bases from J, with 8 bases in between. This chain's CDR3 is CASSVGGLNSPLHF. In DNA form, the CDR3 reads TGTGCCAGCAGCGTAGGGGGCCTAAATTCACCCCTCCACTTT.

The genes are TRBV6-6 and TRBJ2-5; 8 nucleotides line up with TRBD1. The CDR3 has 14 residues. The V and J ends lost 6 bases and 5 bases, in that order; junction bases with no gene match: 8. Germline-derived CDR1 and CDR2 are MNHNY and SVGAGI (reference sequence). CDR3 DNA: TGTGCCAGCAGCAGCCCAGGGGGCAGGGAGACCCAGTACTTC. Protein product: CASSSPGGRETQYF.

V gene TRBV4-2 combines with J gene TRBJ1-1, with D possibly being TRBD1 (5 bases). Trimming removed 1 base at V and 8 bases at J, with 5 bases between. The CDR3 has 11 residues. Germline-derived CDR1 and CDR2 are LGHNA and YNFKEQ. CDR3 loop: CASSQGTEAFF. For the CDR3, the DNA is TGTGCCAGCAGCCAAGGGACAGAAGCTTTCTTT.

This clone came up once. This chain connects TRBV28 to TRBJ2-3, with 7 bases lining up with TRBD2. V lost 3 bases and J lost 1; bases outside the gene matches: 7. The length of the CDR3 is 16 residues. Germline V gene lookup returns CDR1 MDHEN and CDR2 SYDVKM. This CDR3 is CASSFWTSWGTDTQYF. The CDR3 nucleotides read TGTGCCAGCAGTTTTTGGACTAGTTGGGGCACAGATACGCAGTATTTT.